Shown below are 26 T cell receptor beta chains from a single sample sequenced in a study of T cells in localized non-small cell lung cancer. Method: immunoSEQ multiplex PCR; TCRdb's copy keeps in-frame clones and lacks some. The table has roughly 30,000 clones, approximately 90% seen once. The source material was peripheral blood, sampled before any cancer treatment. These receptors were collected from a female donor of 60 years or more with stage I lung adenocarcinoma.

The chain links TRBV5-4 to TRBJ2-3, with D possibly TRBD2 on 5 matching bases. This CDR3 contains 15 residues. Trimming left V 1 base short and J 0 bases short, with 9 bases between. The germline gives CDR1 SGHNT, CDR2 YYREEE (reference sequence). This CDR3 is CASSLRAASTDTQYF. The CDR3 region has the DNA TGTGCCAGCAGCTTGCGAGCGGCAAGCACAGATACGCAGTATTTT.

V and J are TRBV18 and TRBJ2-3; D gene ambiguous. The V end lost 0 bases, the J end lost 4 bases, and 8 bases lay between the germline ends. Germline CDR1 is KGHSH and CDR2 is LQKENI. The CDR3 extends over 14 amino acids. As DNA, the CDR3 is TGTGCCAGCTCACCACCGGTCTCGGCAGATACGCAGTATTTT. It yields the protein CASSPPVSADTQYF.

The gene calls are TRBV5-1 and TRBJ1-1; 7 bases line up with TRBD1. Germline CDR1 and CDR2: SGHRS and YFSETQ. V dropped 4 bases and J dropped 1; count of bases not matched to a gene: 4. The CDR3 has 14 residues. The CDR3 here is CASSRTGQNTEAFF. The CDR3 DNA follows: TGCGCCAGCAGCCGGACAGGTCAGAACACTGAAGCTTTCTTT.

This clone appeared a few times. The rearrangement links TRBV30 to TRBJ1-1; D is unresolved. V gave up 2 bases and J gave up 1 base, with 2 bases separating them. Germline-derived CDR1 and CDR2 are GTSNPN and SVGIG (reference sequence). The CDR3 has 11 amino acids. CDR3 nucleotides: TGTGCCTGGAGTTGGAACACTGAAGCTTTCTTT. This encodes CAWSWNTEAFF.

The chain links TRBV6-1 to TRBJ1-4; 8 nucleotides agree with TRBD1. J gave up 8 bases and V 6 bases, and 5 bases lay outside the gene matches. CDR1 is MNHNS and CDR2 is SASEGT in the germline V gene. This CDR3 contains 13 residues. The DNA of the CDR3 is TGTGCCAGCAGAGCAGGACAGGGCGAAAAACTGTTTTTT. Its protein is CASRAGQGEKLFF.

This clone came up once. This sequence joins TRBV7-6 and TRBJ1-2, with 10 bases lining up with TRBD1. This CDR3 has 14 amino acids. Trimming at V came to 8 bases and at J to 2 bases, leaving 5 bases not matched to a gene. Germline loops: CDR1 SGHVS, CDR2 FNYEAQ. In DNA, the CDR3 is TGTGCCAGCTCCCGGACAGGGGGAAACTATGGCTACACCTTC. Translated, it gives CASSRTGGNYGYTF.

The chain carries TRBV2 and TRBJ1-5, with D perhaps TRBD1 (5 bases). The CDR3 has 14 amino acids. CDR1 is SNHLY and CDR2 is FYNNEI in the germline V gene. V dropped 5 bases and J dropped 9 bases, with 17 bases sitting between them. CDR3 in DNA: TGTGCCAGCAGTAGAACACAGGAGAGGGGGCCCCAGCATTTT. The encoded protein is CASSRTQERGPQHF.

CDR3 sequence (DNA): TGCGCCAGCAGCTCCGCGGGGTTTGGAGATACGCAGTATTTT. Its protein product is CASSSAGFGDTQYF. V usage is TRBV5-1 and J usage is TRBJ2-3; tentative D call: TRBD2 (6 bases). V lost 3 bases and J lost 5, with 13 bases in between. From germline, CDR1 is SGHRS and CDR2 YFSETQ. CDR3 length: 14 residues.

The chain couples TRBV11-2 to TRBJ1-1; 7 bases are a match to TRBD1. CDR1 is SGHAT and CDR2 is FQNNGV in the germline V gene. V was pared by 9 bases and J by 2 bases, with 9 bases of the junction left unmatched. The CDR3 has 14 residues. The DNA of the CDR3 is TGTGCCAGTAGCGTAGACAGGGTTAACACTGAAGCTTTCTTT. Residues: CASSVDRVNTEAFF. The full variable domain, its missing parts supplied by reference TRBV11-2 and TRBJ1-1, is EAGVAQSPRYKIIEKRQSVAFWCNPISGHATLYWYQQILGQGPKLLIQFQNNGVVDDSQLPKDRFSAERLKGVDSTLKIQPAKLEDSAVYLCASSVDRVNTEAFFGQGTRLTVV.

This rearrangement joins TRBV19 to TRBJ2-1, with 8 bases fitting TRBD1. The junction had 2 bases not matched to a gene; V was cut back by 4 bases and J by 9 bases. CDR1 LNHDA and CDR2 SQIVND come from the germline V gene (reference sequence). The CDR3 has 12 residues. CDR3 coding DNA: TGTGCCAGTAGTAGGACAGGGATTGAGCAGTTCTTC. Protein sequence: CASSRTGIEQFF. Complete variable domain (other parts from reference TRBV19 and TRBJ2-1): DGGITQSPKYLFRKEGQNVTLSCEQNLNHDAMYWYRQDPGQGLRLIYYSQIVNDFQKGDIAEGYSVSREKKESFPLTVTSAQKNPTAFYLCASSRTGIEQFFGPGTRLTVL.

This chain connects TRBV4-1 to TRBJ1-2; D not resolved. Trimming pared 2 bases from V and 3 bases from J, leaving 7 bases between. This CDR3 comprises 13 residues. The germline gives CDR1 MGHRA, CDR2 YSYEKL. Written as DNA, the CDR3 is TGCGCCAGCAGCCAAAGCACCGACTATGGCTACACCTTC. This translates into CASSQSTDYGYTF.

The chain recombines TRBV2 with TRBJ2-7, with 7 positions matching TRBD2. The CDR3 spans 14 residues. V shed 5 bases, J shed 5 bases, and the junction held 9 bases outside the gene matches. Germline V CDR1 and CDR2: SNHLY, FYNNEI. The CDR3 here is CASSRRSGRDEQYF. CDR3 in DNA: TGTGCCAGCAGTCGACGGTCTGGGAGGGACGAGCAGTACTTC.

This chain connects TRBV2 to TRBJ1-2; TRBD1 agrees at 9 bases. Germline-derived CDR1 and CDR2 are SNHLY and FYNNEI. With 1 base clipped from V and 5 bases from J, the junction kept 5 bases outside the gene matches. The CDR3 consists of 15 residues. The CDR3 DNA is TGTGCCAGCAGTGAAGAGGACAGGGGTATTTATGGCTACACCTTC. It specifies CASSEEDRGIYGYTF.

This chain links TRBV19 with TRBJ2-2; 8 bases fit TRBD1. The CDR3 totals 12 residues. Germline CDR1 and CDR2: LNHDA and SQIVND (reference sequence). V shed 10 bases, J shed 5 bases, and the junction held 3 bases outside the gene matches. The DNA for the CDR3 is TGTGCCATCCGACAGGGGACCGGGGAGCTGTTTTTT. It yields the protein CAIRQGTGELFF.

This chain joins TRBV6-1 and TRBJ1-5; D is unresolved. Germline V gene sequence: CDR1 MNHNS, CDR2 SASEGT. V lost 1 base to trimming and J lost 4 bases, with 8 bases between them. The CDR3 has 14 residues. The CDR3 here is CASSEVGKNQPQHF. CDR3 nucleotide sequence: TGTGCCAGCAGTGAAGTAGGCAAGAATCAGCCCCAGCATTTT.

The chain carries TRBV30 and TRBJ2-7; 8 bases fit TRBD1. The V gene's germline CDR1 is GTSNPN and CDR2 SVGIG (reference sequence). The V segment lost 2 bases and the J segment 3 bases; nucleotides outside the gene matches: 6. CDR3 length equals 14 residues. The CDR3 DNA reads TGTGCCTGGAGTTATAACAGGGGGATCTACGAGCAGTACTTC. This codes for CAWSYNRGIYEQYF.

The chain recombines TRBV5-1 with TRBJ1-3; D gene ambiguous. The germline CDR1 and CDR2 sequences are SGHRS and YFSETQ. The V end lost 0 bases, the J end lost 1 base, and 8 bases lay between the germline ends. The CDR3 is 15 residues long. The CDR3 coding sequence is TGCGCCAGCAGCTTGGGGGGAGAGTCTGGAAACACCATATATTTT. Amino acids: CASSLGGESGNTIYF.

Turning to this clone: Mismatch with germline at one junction end may stem from a read error. This chain links TRBV5-1 with TRBJ2-5; 7 bases fit TRBD1. CDR3 size: 13 residues. Germline CDR1 is SGHRS and CDR2 is YFSETQ. The CDR3: CASNLGQQETQYF. For the CDR3, the DNA is TGCGCCAGCAACTTGGGACAGCAAGAGACCCAGTACTTC.

J is TRBJ2-5 and V is TRBV5-5, with D possibly being TRBD2 (6 bases). Germline-derived CDR1 and CDR2 are SGHKS and YYEKEE (reference sequence). The CDR3 is 14 residues long. The germline V and J ends were trimmed by 3 bases and 1 base, with 10 bases remaining between them. The CDR3 nucleotides are TGTGCCAGCAGCTCACTAGCAGTCCAAGAGACCCAGTACTTC. It translates to CASSSLAVQETQYF.

This clone is categorized as medium-sized (0.01 to 0.1%). At one boundary the junction diverges from the germline segment, which might be a read error. The sample holds other DNA sequences that translate to the same CDR3. This chain uses TRBV5-1 with TRBJ2-5; tentatively, D is TRBD2 (5 bases). Per germline, CDR1 SGHRS and CDR2 YFSETQ. CDR3 length equals 14 residues. The CDR3 is CASSPPGIQETQYF. The CDR3 bases are TGTGCCAGCAGCCCCCCGGGAATACAAGAGACCCAGTACTTC.

This clone was observed a single time. V is TRBV18 and J is TRBJ1-5; tentative D call: TRBD1 (5 bases). The CDR3 contains 13 residues. Germline CDR1 KGHSH, CDR2 LQKENI. Trimming took off 2 bases at V and 5 bases at J, with 7 bases between the two ends. The CDR3 sequence: CASSPDRDQPQHF. The CDR3 DNA reads as TGTGCCAGCTCACCAGACAGAGATCAGCCCCAGCATTTT.

The chain joins TRBV29-1 to TRBJ1-2, with 10 nucleotides matching TRBD1. The germline V gene has CDR1 SQVTM and CDR2 ANQGSEA. The CDR3 is 16 amino acids. V shed 3 bases and J 0 bases; nucleotides not matched to a gene: 7. The CDR3 protein is CSVDRRQGAPNYGYTF. CDR3 DNA: TGCAGCGTTGACAGGAGACAGGGGGCACCTAACTATGGCTACACCTTC. The full variable domain, completed using reference TRBV29-1 and TRBJ1-2, is SAVISQKPSRDICQRGTSLTIQCQVDSQVTMMFWYRQQPGQSLTLIATANQGSEATYESGFVIDKFPISRPNLTFSTLTVSNMSPEDSSIYLCSVDRRQGAPNYGYTFGSGTRLTVV.

J is TRBJ2-6 and V is TRBV5-1, with D tentatively TRBD2 (5 bases). V was trimmed by 0 bases and J by 2 bases, leaving 12 bases between them. There are 17 residues in the CDR3. The V gene's germline CDR1 is SGHRS and CDR2 YFSETQ. The CDR3 spells CASSLGSTGTGANVLTF. For the CDR3, the DNA is TGCGCCAGCAGCTTGGGATCGACGGGGACTGGGGCCAACGTCCTGACTTTC.

The table lists this clone with a count of one. This chain joins TRBV6-1 and TRBJ1-6; D unresolved. This CDR3 contains 14 residues. The V gene lost 3 bases and the J gene lost 6 bases, with 9 bases spanning the gap. In germline, CDR1 is MNHNS, CDR2 SASEGT. CDR3 protein: CASSEGYSNSPLHF. CDR3 coding DNA: TGTGCCAGCAGTGAGGGGTATAGTAATTCACCCCTCCACTTT.

This sequence joins TRBV7-9 and TRBJ1-1, with a possible D match to TRBD1 (5 bases). The germline CDR1 and CDR2 sequences are SEHNR and FQNEAQ (reference sequence). The V end lost 11 bases, the J end lost 1 base, and 17 bases lay between the germline ends. This CDR3 has 14 amino acids. CDR3 protein: CAGGFGGANTEAFF. As DNA, the CDR3 is TGTGCCGGCGGCTTCGGGGGTGCGAACACTGAAGCTTTCTTT.

V usage is TRBV5-4 and J usage is TRBJ2-2; TRBD1 is a possible D gene (7 bases). Germline-derived CDR1 and CDR2 are SGHNT and YYREEE (reference sequence). V lost 4 bases and J 5 bases, leaving 12 bases between the germline ends. This CDR3 is built from 14 residues. The chain's CDR3 is CASSGGTATGELFF. CDR3 in DNA: TGTGCCAGCAGCGGGGGGACAGCTACCGGGGAGCTGTTTTTT.